This TCR beta chain emerged from a study of blood T cell repertoires in COVID-19. Produced via immunoSEQ multiplex PCR; TCRdb's table is partial and in-frame only. Of hundreds of thousands of clones listed, roughly 79% were seen once; the top ten hold under 2%. This CDR3 is built from 14 residues. V shed 4 bases and J shed 11 bases, with 18 bases lying between them. Per germline, CDR1 GTSNPN and CDR2 SVGIG (reference sequence). The rearrangement uses TRBV30 and TRBJ1-6; no reliable D call. The specimen was peripheral blood. The clonotype originates from a woman of 80 years or more with acute or convalescent COVID-19. CDR3 coding DNA: TGTGCCTGGACCCTGACCGGTGGGCACCCACCCCTCCACTTT. It is translated as CAWTLTGGHPPLHF.